In its sample, the clone carrying this TCR beta chain ranks as medium-sized (0.01 to 0.1%). The target antigen is unknown. Sequencing used immunoSEQ multiplex PCR; TCRdb keeps in-frame clones, though not all of them. The table records roughly 30,000 clones, 65% to 85% of them present only once. This sample was included in a study of lymphopenia after photon versus proton radiotherapy. General study results and limits: Larger post-nadir TCR diversity loss correlated inversely with survival in deceased patients. Relative stability marked proton patients; photon patients lost diversity and naive cells.

V lost 0 bases, J lost 6 bases, and 2 bases stayed unmatched. Germline V gives CDR1 WNHNN, CDR2 SYGVQD (reference sequence). The CDR3 is made up of 14 amino acids. Sample: peripheral blood, taken from a patient treated with photon-based radiotherapy. The sequence came from a man in his fifties or sixties with gastric cancer. The rearrangement joins TRBV10-1 to TRBJ1-5; TRBD1 agrees at 7 bases. This chain's CDR3 is CASSESRTGQPQHF. As DNA, the CDR3 is TGCGCCAGCAGTGAGTCGAGGACAGGTCAGCCCCAGCATTTT.